Listed below are T cell receptor beta chains from one sample, sequenced in a study of cytomegalovirus exposure and HLA in healthy donors. Sequencing was performed with immunoSEQ multiplex PCR; in TCRdb, only in-frame clones are kept and a portion is missing. Counted here are approximately 67,000 clones, roughly nine tenths occurring once; the ten biggest clones make up around 10%. Sequencing was done on a sample of PBMCs. The origin of the receptors is a woman aged 30 to 39 in good health and CMV-seropositive. CDR3s include the opening cysteine and the closing phenylalanine or tryptophan.

J | V | CDR3
TRBJ1-5 | TRBV19 | CAASGRRNQPQHF
TRBJ2-7 | TRBV27 | CASSWEGGRPVGEQYF
TRBJ2-1 | TRBV5-1 | CASSRKMRLAGTNEQFF
TRBJ2-1 | TRBV5-4 | CASSLNPGLAGDSSYNEQFF
TRBJ1-2 | TRBV2 | CASAAPTSYGYTF
TRBJ2-7 | TRBV2 | CASSEGYSGMRYEQYF
TRBJ1-2 | TRBV9 | CASSVLGQGVSYGYTF
TRBJ2-7 | TRBV14 | CASSQLGGPYEQYF
TRBJ2-7 | TRBV6-6 | CASLATPGTGMWEQYF
TRBJ2-7 | TRBV7-8 | CASSVQGQGEQYF
TRBJ1-4 | TRBV7-9 | CASSLVGGANEKLFF
TRBJ2-1 | TRBV5-1 | CASSGTSGYNEQFF
TRBJ1-2 | TRBV21-1 | CASSKADSFDYGYTF
TRBJ2-1 | TRBV19 | CASSRTSGIWDEQFF
TRBJ2-2 | TRBV7-9 | CASSLSGRDTGELFF
TRBJ2-7 | TRBV7-2 | CASGTAGGPTYEQYF
TRBJ2-7 | TRBV6-6 | CASNPLAGYEQYF
TRBJ2-1 | TRBV9 | CASSVETGGYNEQFF
TRBJ2-7 | TRBV5-5 | CASSVKGLPYEQYF
TRBJ2-5 | TRBV7-3 | CASSFSPRETQYF
TRBJ1-2 | TRBV11-2 | CASSLGWGGQGSFYTF
TRBJ2-1 | TRBV4-2 | CASSHLGGEQFF
TRBJ1-1 | TRBV4-1 | CASSGLRLTQGPNTEAFF